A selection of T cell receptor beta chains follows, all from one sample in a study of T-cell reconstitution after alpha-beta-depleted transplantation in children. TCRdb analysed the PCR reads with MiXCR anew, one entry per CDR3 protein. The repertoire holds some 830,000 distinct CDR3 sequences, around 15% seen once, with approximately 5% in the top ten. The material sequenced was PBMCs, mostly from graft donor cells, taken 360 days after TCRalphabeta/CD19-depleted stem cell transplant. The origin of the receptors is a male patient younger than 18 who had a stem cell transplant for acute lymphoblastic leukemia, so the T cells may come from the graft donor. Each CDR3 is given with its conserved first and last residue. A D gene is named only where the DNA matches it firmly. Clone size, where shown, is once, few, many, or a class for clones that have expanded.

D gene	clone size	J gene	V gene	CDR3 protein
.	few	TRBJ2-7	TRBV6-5	CASSYSTLASYEQYF
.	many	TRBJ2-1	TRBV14	CASRDIANNEQFF
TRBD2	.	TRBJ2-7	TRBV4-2	CASSQDLTGGLYEQYF
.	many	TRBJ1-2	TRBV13	CASSLPYGGMDYGYTF
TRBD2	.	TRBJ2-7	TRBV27	CASSSRLAGGPRRSYEQYF
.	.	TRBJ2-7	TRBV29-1	CSVVQAPIYEQYF
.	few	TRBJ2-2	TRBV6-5	CASTPTGPNTGELFF
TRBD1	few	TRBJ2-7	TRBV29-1	CSVDRTGGQHEQYF
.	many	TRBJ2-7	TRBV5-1	CASSLEGAYEQYF
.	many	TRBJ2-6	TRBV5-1	CASSLVVYTANVLTF
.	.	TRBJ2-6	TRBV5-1	CASSMVLGSSGANVLTF
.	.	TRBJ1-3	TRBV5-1	CASTAETGVRGNTIYF
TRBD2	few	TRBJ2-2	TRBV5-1	CASSSSGRATGELFF
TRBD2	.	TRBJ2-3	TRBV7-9	CASSLAFGAGLAGPNF
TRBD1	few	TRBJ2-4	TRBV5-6	CASSLETGGKNIQYF
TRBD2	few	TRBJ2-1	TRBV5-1	CASSPSGRNSGEQFF
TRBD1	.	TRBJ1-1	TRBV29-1	CSVASLGTGTGNTEAFF
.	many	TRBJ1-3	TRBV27	CASSLRLDDSGNTIYF
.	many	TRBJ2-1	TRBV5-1	CASSLAPTIVYNEQFF
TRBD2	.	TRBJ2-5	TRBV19	CASSPGREKTQYF
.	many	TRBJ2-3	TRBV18	CASSPEGGTDTQYF
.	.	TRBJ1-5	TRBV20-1	CSARIGSSNQPQHF
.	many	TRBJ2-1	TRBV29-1	CSVPYPSYNEQFF
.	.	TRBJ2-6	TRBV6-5	CASSYQSSGANVLTF
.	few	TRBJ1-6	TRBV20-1	CSASTATFLSSPLHF
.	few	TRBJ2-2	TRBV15	CATSRDPDPTGELFF
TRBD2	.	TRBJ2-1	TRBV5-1	CASSLTSGSGEQFF
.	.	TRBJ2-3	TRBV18	CASSPPRELDTQYF
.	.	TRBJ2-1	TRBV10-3	CAISESGLSYNEQFF
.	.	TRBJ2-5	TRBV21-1	CASLRERVAETQYF
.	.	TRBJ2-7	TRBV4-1	CASSQVQNPYEQYF
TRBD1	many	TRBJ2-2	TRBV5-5	CASSLTGDTGELFF
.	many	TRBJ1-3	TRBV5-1	CASSPPGNTIYF
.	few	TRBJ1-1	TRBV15	CATSPNQGGVLAFF
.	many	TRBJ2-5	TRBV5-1	CASSLGDSNQETQYF
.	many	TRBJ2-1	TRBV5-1	CASSKNRPYNEQFF
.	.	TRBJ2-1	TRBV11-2	CASSLDPRGGERWRTYNEQFF
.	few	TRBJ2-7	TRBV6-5	CASSYGTIRGEQYF
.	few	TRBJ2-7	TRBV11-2	CASSFSPGSYEQYF
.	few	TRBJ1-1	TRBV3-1	CASSQELRGIEAFF
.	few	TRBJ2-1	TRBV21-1	CASSKRHSHADEQFF
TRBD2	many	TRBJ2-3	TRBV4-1	CASQLMGGGTDTQYF
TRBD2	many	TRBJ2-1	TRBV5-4	CASVTGTSVDEQFF
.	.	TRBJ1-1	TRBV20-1	CSAFKVGQLNTEAFF
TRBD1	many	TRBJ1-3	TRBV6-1	CASSRQGSGNTIYF
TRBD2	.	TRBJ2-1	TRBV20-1	CSARVSGRAREQFF